Here is one TCR beta chain with its context. Unmatched junction bases numbered 1, after V lost 3 bases and J lost 0 bases. Germline-derived CDR1 and CDR2 are SGDLS and YYNGEE. The CDR3 runs 15 residues. This record belongs to a study of cytomegalovirus exposure and HLA in healthy donors. Amplification used 60 Vbeta primers and 13 Jbeta primers. Only in-frame clones appear in the TCRdb table, and some are missing; sequencing was by immunoSEQ multiplex PCR. Its table lists fewer than 85,000 clones. The V call is TRBV9, the J call TRBJ2-2; TRBD1 agrees at 8 bases. Material for sequencing was PBMCs. This clonotype originated in a female donor in good health and CMV-seropositive. CDR3 loop: CASSAGGPNTGELFF. In DNA, the CDR3 is TGTGCCAGCAGCGCAGGGGGCCCGAACACCGGGGAGCTGTTTTTT.